What follows describes a single TCR beta chain. The antigen it recognizes is unknown. Base qualities are not at hand, and no much larger clone is one base apart. This record belongs to a study of T cell responses to AZD1222 COVID-19 vaccine (dated by TCRdb to the early 2020s). General notes on the study: AZD1222 recipients given second doses at about 4 weeks or at about 12 weeks were pooled, since spike-specific TCR depth and breadth were not found to differ between the two schedules. TCR sequencing covered 230 or so trial participants: about 210 given two doses of AZD1222 and around 26 given two doses of MenACWY control vaccine. Trial participants were enrolled by age into subgroups of 18-55, 56-69 and 70-plus years, and around 150, 29 and 61 TCR-sequenced participants, respectively, were included in these subgroups.

There are 16 amino acids in the CDR3, from cysteine to phenylalanine inclusive. The retained sequence is limited to the CDR3, 48 bases, with the frame set at the first base. V gives up 3 bases and J gives up 4 bases, and the segment between their germline ends measures 18 bases. CDR1 and CDR2 are drawn from the germline V gene (reference sequence): LNHNV, YYDKDF. The CDR3 regions of human TCRbeta chains were subjected to immunosequencing. Concerning the study's data processing: Repertoire TCRs were checked for matches against a reference library of SARS-CoV-2-specific TCRs that had been generated using the MIRA antigen-specificity platform. Breadth was defined as the fraction of unique TCRs that were SARS-CoV-2-associated, and depth was defined as the fraction of total T cells that were SARS-CoV-2-associated. Using the MIRA data, every spike-specific TCR was mapped to the spike region that the TCR reacted to and assigned to either a CD4 or a CD8 class. Log10-transformed breadth and depth values were compared by one-way ANOVA with Sidak's multiple comparisons tests. As stored in TCRdb, this immuneACCESS dataset retains in-frame rearrangements with V and J assigned. A fraction of the clones does not appear; measured against another copy, unresolved V genes explain less than half of the discrepancy, and the remainder lacks a known reason. Clone size and V and J calls were adopted from that table, with D and trimming inferred from the DNA. This sample lists around 130,000 clones; just over 85% were detected once. Of the sample, approximately 8% falls within the top ten clones.

What the authors observed across the whole study: Reportedly, almost half of the unique spike-specific TCRs recognized epitopes lying outside the regions that are mutated in the B.1.351 and B.1.1.7 variants. After two AZD1222 doses, both the breadth and the depth of spike-specific TCRs were significantly higher than at day 0 and than in MenACWY recipients. The 56-69-year group was small, and its depth increase did not reach significance, likely because of low power. Because no day 14 peak-response samples were available, repertoires were characterized only after the peak T cell response. Conclusions about previously exposed vaccinees were limited because only six AZD1222 recipients were SARS-CoV-2 seropositive at baseline. CD4 TCRs associated with the vaccine covered the entire spike protein, and the dominant responses were in regions 160-218 and 743-854. Participants were mostly white British and included more females than males, and it was suggested by the authors that clonal diversity may have been underestimated.

The time point label corresponds to: baseline before first vaccination. Samples from vaccinated people were obtained from the UK trials COV001 and COV002, which included a single-blind randomized controlled phase 2/3 trial of AZD1222 (ChAdOx1 nCoV-19) in healthy adults. Trial participant PBMC samples were collected at day 0 and day 28 after the second dose for TCRbeta chain sequencing. The receptor's source is an adult in good health. The chain employs TRBV15 and TRBJ1-1; TRBD1 is perhaps the D gene, given 6 matching bases. Sequencing was performed on peripheral blood, taken on day 0 of AZD1222 vaccination. The DNA sequence is TGTGCCACCAGCAGGCCGGGGTCAGGGGTGGTCACTGAAGCTTTCTTT. This is translated as CATSRPGSGVVTEAFF. Supplemented by the reference TRBV15 and TRBJ1-1 proteins around the CDR3, the complete variable domain is DAMVIQNPRYQVTQFGKPVTLSCSQTLNHNVMYWYQQKSSQAPKLLFHYYDKDFNNEADTPDNFQSRRPNTSFCFLDIRSPGLGDTAMYLCATSRPGSGVVTEAFFGQGTRLTVV.